The 20 T cell receptor beta chains below come from one sample, sequenced in a study of T cell responses to AZD1222 COVID-19 vaccine (dated by TCRdb to about 2021). The label giving this sample's time point can be read as: about 28 days (+/-7) after the second vaccine dose. Library preparation used the immunoSEQ multiplex PCR assay. Held by TCRdb, this immuneACCESS table contains in-frame sequences only and omits some clones. Under half of the omission traces to an unresolved V gene where checked; the cause of the rest is unknown. In this sample the table shows about 100,000 clones, around nine tenths of which occur a single time. 6.2% of the sample rests with the top ten. The sequencing here drew on peripheral blood, taken 28 days after the second AZD1222 dose. The receptors shown here come from an adult who received the AZD1222 COVID-19 vaccine.

The chain recombines TRBV2 with TRBJ1-5; D gene unclear. Per germline, CDR1 SNHLY and CDR2 FYNNEI. This CDR3 comprises 15 residues. The V end lost 7 bases, the J end lost 1 base, and 14 bases lay between the germline ends. The CDR3 region is CASTPDGGSNQPQHF. CDR3 DNA: TGTGCCAGCACTCCGGACGGTGGGAGCAATCAGCCCCAGCATTTT.

The CDR3 loop reads CASSDPGQGDYGYTF. CDR3 nucleotide sequence: TGTGCCAGCAGTGACCCGGGACAGGGGGACTATGGCTACACCTTC. The chain uses TRBV6-1 and TRBJ1-2; 11 nucleotides align to TRBD1. From germline, CDR1 is MNHNS and CDR2 SASEGT. The CDR3 contains 15 residues. The V gene end was trimmed by 3 bases and the J gene end by 3 bases; junction bases not matched to a gene: 3.

This sequence joins TRBV20-1 and TRBJ2-7; D gene unclear. CDR3 size: 10 residues. CDR1 and CDR2 (germline): DFQATT, SNEGSKA (reference sequence). Deletions cut 6 bases from V and 9 bases from J, with 12 bases between. The CDR3 coding sequence is TGCAGTGCGAATTCGATGGGGCAGTACTTC. Its translation: CSANSMGQYF.

The chain is built from TRBV13 and TRBJ2-2; D is ambiguous. The germline CDR1 and CDR2 sequences are PRHDT and FYEKMQ (reference sequence). V gave up 1 base and J gave up 1 base, with 7 bases separating them. The CDR3 contains 15 residues. The CDR3 sequence: CASSLDTMNTGELFF. The CDR3 DNA is TGTGCCAGCAGCTTAGATACCATGAACACCGGGGAGCTGTTTTTT.

The chain employs TRBV5-5 and TRBJ1-1; D possibly corresponds to TRBD1 (5 bases). CDR1 and CDR2 (germline): SGHKS, YYEKEE (reference sequence). V was trimmed by 6 bases and J by 0 bases, leaving 15 bases between them. The CDR3 contains 15 residues. The CDR3 bases are TGTGCCAGCACCTCCCCCAGGGAGATGAACACTGAAGCTTTCTTT. It translates to CASTSPREMNTEAFF. Using reference TRBV5-5 and TRBJ1-1 for the parts outside the CDR3, the full variable domain is DAGVTQSPTHLIKTRGQQVTLRCSPISGHKSVSWYQQVLGQGPQFIFQYYEKEERGRGNFPDRFSARQFPNYSSELNVNALLLGDSALYLCASTSPREMNTEAFFGQGTRLTVV.

The chain couples TRBV4-1 to TRBJ1-2; 7 bases line up with TRBD1. After removal of 4 bases from V and 8 bases from J, the junction contained 7 bases not matched to a gene. The CDR3 sequence is 13 residues long. The germline CDR1 and CDR2 sequences are MGHRA and YSYEKL. This chain's CDR3 is CASSLQTGQGYTF. CDR3 nucleotides: TGCGCCAGCAGCCTTCAGACAGGGCAAGGCTACACCTTC.

V usage is TRBV14 and J usage is TRBJ2-5; 9 bases are a match to TRBD2. J gave up 1 base and V 4 bases, and 7 bases lay outside the gene matches. The germline V gene has CDR1 SGHDN and CDR2 FVKESK. This CDR3 has 16 amino acids. CDR3 loop: CASSPSGKRGQETQYF. The CDR3 DNA sequence: TGTGCCAGCAGCCCTAGCGGGAAGAGGGGCCAAGAGACCCAGTACTTC.

The gene calls are TRBV7-9 and TRBJ1-3; tentatively, D is TRBD1 (5 bases). The V end was cut by 11 bases, the J end by 2 bases, with 13 bases between. The CDR3 spans 13 residues. CDR1 is SEHNR, CDR2 FQNEAQ, per germline (reference sequence). The CDR3 bases are TGTGCCGTCCCCCTGGGGCCTGGAAACACCATATATTTT. Translating gives CAVPLGPGNTIYF.

V gene TRBV4-1 combines with J gene TRBJ1-3, with TRBD1 matching over 7 bases. Germline-derived CDR1 and CDR2 are MGHRA and YSYEKL. Losses at the gene ends were 5 bases for V and 0 bases for J; bases not matched to a gene: 7. This CDR3 region has 16 residues. The CDR3 region is CASSRDGQVSGNTIYF. CDR3 nucleotide sequence: TGCGCCAGCAGCAGGGATGGACAGGTCTCTGGAAACACCATATATTTT.

This clone was picked up one time. V usage is TRBV11-3 and J usage is TRBJ2-2; D gene unclear. The V gene's germline CDR1 is SGHNT and CDR2 YENEEA. The CDR3 sequence is 12 residues long. The V and J ends lost 0 bases and 7 bases respectively, with 3 bases between them. The CDR3 DNA follows: TGTGCCAGCAGCTTAGATATCGGGGAGCTGTTTTTT. Its translation is CASSLDIGELFF.

This chain joins TRBV27 and TRBJ2-1; 9 positions match TRBD1. CDR1 is MNHEY and CDR2 is SMNVEV in the germline V gene (reference sequence). V shed 5 bases and J 4 bases; nucleotides not matched to a gene: 9. The CDR3 totals 16 residues. The CDR3 is CASSMTGTGIYNEQFF. CDR3 coding DNA: TGTGCCAGCAGTATGACCGGGACAGGGATTTACAATGAGCAGTTCTTC.

This rearrangement joins TRBV4-1 to TRBJ2-5, with D unclear. CDR1 is MGHRA and CDR2 is YSYEKL in the germline V gene. The CDR3 contains 13 residues. The germline V and J ends were trimmed by 1 base and 3 bases, with 6 bases remaining between them. This CDR3 reads CASSQVWEETQYF. The CDR3 coding sequence is TGCGCCAGCAGCCAAGTTTGGGAAGAGACCCAGTACTTC.

The gene calls are TRBV29-1 and TRBJ2-7; D perhaps matches TRBD1 (6 bases). V was trimmed by 8 bases and J by 6 bases, leaving 14 bases between them. The CDR3 is made up of 11 amino acids. The V gene's germline CDR1 is SQVTM and CDR2 ANQGSEA. CDR3 DNA sequence: TGCAGCACTTCCCAGGGGCTCGAGCAGTACTTC. This translates into CSTSQGLEQYF.

V gene TRBV11-3 combines with J gene TRBJ2-1; D might be TRBD2 (6 bases). The germline V gene encodes CDR1 SGHNT and CDR2 YENEEA. This CDR3 contains 13 residues. V gave up 4 bases and J gave up 10 bases, with 14 bases separating them. CDR3 in DNA: TGTGCCAGCAGCTCTCTAGCGCCGGGGGAGCAGTTCTTC. It specifies CASSSLAPGEQFF.

Notes on this clone: Other DNA sequences in this specimen translate into the identical CDR3. The CDR3: CASSGRGNTEAFF. The CDR3 nucleotides read TGTGCCAGCAGTGGCAGGGGGAACACTGAAGCTTTCTTT. This chain connects TRBV2 to TRBJ1-1; tentatively, D is TRBD1 (6 bases). The CDR3 contains 13 residues. Germline CDR1 and CDR2: SNHLY and FYNNEI. V shed 4 bases and J shed 1 base, with 7 bases lying between them.

The gene calls are TRBV12-3 or TRBV12-4 and TRBJ2-1; D is possibly TRBD1 or TRBD2 (5 bases each). This CDR3 is built from 12 residues. V lost 8 bases, J lost 6 bases, and 11 bases lay in between. CDR3 nucleotides: TGTGCCAGCGAGGGGCCGGCCAATGAGCAGTTCTTC. As protein: CASEGPANEQFF.

CDR3 residues: CASSQDKIAGGPSYNEQFF. The DNA for the CDR3 is TGCGCCAGCAGCCAAGATAAGATAGCGGGAGGGCCTTCCTACAATGAGCAGTTCTTC. The V and J genes are TRBV4-3 and TRBJ2-1; the match to TRBD2 covers 11 bases. The V gene end was trimmed by 0 bases and the J gene end by 1 base; junction bases not matched to a gene: 8. The CDR3 has 19 residues. Germline values: CDR1 LGHNA, CDR2 YSLEER.

The V and J genes are TRBV9 and TRBJ1-2; D uncertain. The CDR3 contains 15 residues. The V gene's germline CDR1 is SGDLS and CDR2 YYNGEE. Between the trimmed V and J ends, which lost 0 bases and 0 bases, there was a span of 9 bases. CDR3 amino acids: CASSVEGVPNYGYTF. CDR3 DNA sequence: TGTGCCAGCAGCGTAGAGGGCGTTCCTAACTATGGCTACACCTTC.

V gene TRBV14 combines with J gene TRBJ1-1, with no clear D. The CDR3 is made up of 13 amino acids. Trimming took off 6 bases at V and 0 bases at J, with 8 bases between the two ends. The germline V gene has CDR1 SGHDN and CDR2 FVKESK. Written as DNA, the CDR3 is TGTGCCAGCAGGAGGTCCATGAACACTGAAGCTTTCTTT. It specifies CASRRSMNTEAFF.

This chain joins TRBV11-2 and TRBJ1-2; D is ambiguous. CDR1 is SGHAT, CDR2 FQNNGV, per germline. Trimming shortened V by 3 bases and J by 3 bases, and 8 bases separated the two germline ends. This CDR3 contains 13 residues. The CDR3 spells CASSLGGDYGYTF. The CDR3 nucleotides read TGTGCCAGCAGCTTGGGTGGGGACTATGGCTACACCTTC.